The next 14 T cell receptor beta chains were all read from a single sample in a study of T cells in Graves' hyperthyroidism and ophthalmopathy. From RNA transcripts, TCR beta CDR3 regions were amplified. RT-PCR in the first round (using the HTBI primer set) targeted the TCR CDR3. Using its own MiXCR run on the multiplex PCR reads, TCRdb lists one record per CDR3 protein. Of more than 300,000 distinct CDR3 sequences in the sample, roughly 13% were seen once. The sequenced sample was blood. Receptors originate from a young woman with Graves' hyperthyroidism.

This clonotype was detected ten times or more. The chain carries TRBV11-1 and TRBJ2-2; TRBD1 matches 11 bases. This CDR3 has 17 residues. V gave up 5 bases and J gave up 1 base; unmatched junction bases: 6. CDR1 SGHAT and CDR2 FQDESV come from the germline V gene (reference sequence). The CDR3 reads CASSGDRGKGNTGELFF. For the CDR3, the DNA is TGTGCCAGCAGCGGGGACAGGGGGAAGGGGAACACCGGGGAGCTGTTTTTT.

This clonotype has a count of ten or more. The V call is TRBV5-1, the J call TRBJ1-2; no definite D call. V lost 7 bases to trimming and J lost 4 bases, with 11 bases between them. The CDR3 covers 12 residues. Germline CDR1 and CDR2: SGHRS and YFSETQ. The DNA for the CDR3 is TGCGCCAGCTCCCACATTCTCTATGGCTACACCTTC. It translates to CASSHILYGYTF.

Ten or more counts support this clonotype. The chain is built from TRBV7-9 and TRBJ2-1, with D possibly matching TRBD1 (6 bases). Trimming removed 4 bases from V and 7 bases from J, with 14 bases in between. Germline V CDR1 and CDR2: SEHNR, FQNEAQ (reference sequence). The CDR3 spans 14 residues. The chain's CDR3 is CASSWFQGMNEQFF. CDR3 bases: TGTGCCAGCAGCTGGTTTCAGGGGATGAATGAGCAGTTCTTC.

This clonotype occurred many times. CDR3 loop: CSVSGTTSNTGELFF. CDR3 coding DNA: TGCAGCGTTTCCGGGACTACGTCGAACACCGGGGAGCTGTTTTTT. The V call is TRBV29-1, the J call TRBJ2-2; 7 bases map to TRBD2. There are 15 residues in the CDR3. V was pared by 5 bases and J by 0 bases, with 6 bases of the junction left unmatched. Germline V CDR1 and CDR2: SQVTM, ANQGSEA.

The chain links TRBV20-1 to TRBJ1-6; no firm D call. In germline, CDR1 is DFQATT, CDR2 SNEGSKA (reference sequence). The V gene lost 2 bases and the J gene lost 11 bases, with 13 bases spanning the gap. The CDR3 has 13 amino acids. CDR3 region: CSARPIRGTPLHF. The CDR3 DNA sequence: TGCAGTGCTAGACCCATCCGGGGAACACCCCTCCACTTT.

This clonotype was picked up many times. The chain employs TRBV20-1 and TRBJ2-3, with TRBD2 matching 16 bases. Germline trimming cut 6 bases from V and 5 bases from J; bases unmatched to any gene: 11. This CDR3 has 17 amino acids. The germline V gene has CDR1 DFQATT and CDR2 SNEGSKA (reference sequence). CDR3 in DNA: TGCAGTGCCGACTCGACCGGGACTAGCGGGAGGGGAGATACGCAGTATTTT. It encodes CSADSTGTSGRGDTQYF.

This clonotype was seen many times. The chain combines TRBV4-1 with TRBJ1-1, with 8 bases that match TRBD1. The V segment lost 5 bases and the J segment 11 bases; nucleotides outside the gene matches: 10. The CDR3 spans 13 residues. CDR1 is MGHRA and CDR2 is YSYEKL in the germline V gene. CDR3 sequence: CASSFQGAGDAFF. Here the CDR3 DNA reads TGCGCCAGCAGCTTCCAGGGGGCAGGTGACGCTTTCTTT.

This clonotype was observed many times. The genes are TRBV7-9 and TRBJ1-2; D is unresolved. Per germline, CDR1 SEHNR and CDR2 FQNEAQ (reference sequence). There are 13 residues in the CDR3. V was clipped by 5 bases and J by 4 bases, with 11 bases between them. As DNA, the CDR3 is TGTGCCAGCAGCCCAGAAACAATCTATGGCTACACCTTC. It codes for CASSPETIYGYTF.

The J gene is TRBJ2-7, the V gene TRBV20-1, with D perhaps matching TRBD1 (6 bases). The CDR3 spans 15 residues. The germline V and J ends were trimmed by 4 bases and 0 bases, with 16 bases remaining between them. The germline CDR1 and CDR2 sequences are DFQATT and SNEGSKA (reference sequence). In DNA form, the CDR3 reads TGCAGTGCTAAACAATGGGACACCCCCTCCTACGAGCAGTACTTC. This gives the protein CSAKQWDTPSYEQYF.

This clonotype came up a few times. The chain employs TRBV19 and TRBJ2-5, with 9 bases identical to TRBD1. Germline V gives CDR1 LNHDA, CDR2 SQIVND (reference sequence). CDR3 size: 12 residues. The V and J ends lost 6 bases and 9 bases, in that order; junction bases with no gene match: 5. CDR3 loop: CASSEGQGSQYF. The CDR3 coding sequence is TGTGCCAGTAGCGAAGGACAGGGGTCCCAGTACTTC.

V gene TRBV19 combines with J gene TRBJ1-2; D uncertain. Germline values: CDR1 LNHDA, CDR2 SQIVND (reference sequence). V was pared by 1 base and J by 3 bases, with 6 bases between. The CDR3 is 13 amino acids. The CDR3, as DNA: TGTGCCAGTAGTATAGTACCAGACTATGGCTACACCTTC. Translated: CASSIVPDYGYTF.

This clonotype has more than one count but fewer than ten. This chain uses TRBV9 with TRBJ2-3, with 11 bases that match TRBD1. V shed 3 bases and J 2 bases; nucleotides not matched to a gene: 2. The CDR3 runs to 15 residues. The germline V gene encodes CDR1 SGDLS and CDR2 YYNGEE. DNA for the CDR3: TGTGCCAGCAGCGCGGGACAGGGGGACACAGATACGCAGTATTTT. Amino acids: CASSAGQGDTDTQYF. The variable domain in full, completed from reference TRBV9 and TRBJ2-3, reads DSGVTQTPKHLITATGQRVTLRCSPRSGDLSVYWYQQSLDQGLQFLIQYYNGEERAKGNILERFSAQQFPDLHSELNLSSLELGDSALYFCASSAGQGDTDTQYFGPGTRLTVL.

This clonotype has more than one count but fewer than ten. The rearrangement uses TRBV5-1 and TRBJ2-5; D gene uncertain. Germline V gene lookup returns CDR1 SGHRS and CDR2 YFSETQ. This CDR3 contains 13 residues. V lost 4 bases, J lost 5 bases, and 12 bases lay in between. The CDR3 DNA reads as TGCGCCAGCAGCCTCACGTCACCCGAGACCCAGTACTTC. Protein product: CASSLTSPETQYF.

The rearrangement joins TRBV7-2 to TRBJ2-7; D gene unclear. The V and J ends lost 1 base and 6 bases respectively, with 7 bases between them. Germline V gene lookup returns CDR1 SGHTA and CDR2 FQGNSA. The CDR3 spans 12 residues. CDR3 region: CASSLEEGEQYF. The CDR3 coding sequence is TGTGCCAGCAGCTTAGAAGAAGGCGAGCAGTACTTC.